Included here is one TCR beta chain sequence, with context. Its antigen is not known. The CDR3 loop spans 14 amino acids. Germline values: CDR1 SQVTM, CDR2 ANQGSEA. V dropped 4 bases and J dropped 4 bases, with 17 bases sitting between them. The data belong to a study of PD-1 blockade in classical Hodgkin lymphoma. Study-wide results and caveats: Exclusion was the outcome for patients who began nivolumab under 1 year after ASCT. Newly diagnosed patients were said to have less baseline TCR diversity than healthy donors did.

Some clones are missing from TCRdb's copy, which holds only in-frame ones; the method was immunoSEQ multiplex PCR. The table has about 36,000 clones, approximately 69% seen once. After autologous stem cell transplantation all patients relapsed, and prior brentuximab vedotin exposure differed between cohorts. The chain carries TRBV29-1 and TRBJ2-7, with D perhaps TRBD1 (5 bases). Specimen: peripheral blood mononuclear cells (PBMCs), collected before the second cycle of nivolumab. The sequence was obtained from a human donor with classical Hodgkin lymphoma. In nucleotides, the CDR3 is TGCAGCGTTGTCGAGGCAGGGTTGAGGTACGAGCAGTACTTC. As protein: CSVVEAGLRYEQYF.